A single sample gave rise to the 3 T cell receptor beta chains below, sequenced in a study of blood T cell repertoires in COVID-19. The method was immunoSEQ multiplex PCR; TCRdb's version includes in-frame clones alone and lacks a portion of them. The table lists hundreds of thousands of clones, about nine tenths of them singletons. Sequenced sample: peripheral blood. The receptors shown here come from a man at least 80 years old with acute or convalescent COVID-19.

The chain has TRBV11-3 and TRBJ2-2, with 8 bases fitting TRBD1. Germline CDR1 is SGHNT and CDR2 is YENEEA. The junction had 13 bases not matched to a gene; V was cut back by 4 bases and J by 6 bases. This CDR3 region has 17 residues. The CDR3 DNA reads TGTGCCAGCAGCTCCCATCCCCTCGGACAGGGCCCCGGGGAGCTGTTTTTT. This encodes CASSSHPLGQGPGELFF.

This chain links TRBV10-3 with TRBJ1-2; 7 bases line up with TRBD1. V trimming: 3 bases; J trimming: 7 bases; junction bases outside the gene matches: 20. The germline CDR1 and CDR2 sequences are ENHRY and SYGVKD. This CDR3 has 18 residues. The CDR3 DNA is TGTGCCATCAGTGACCGAGTAGCCCCAGAGACAGGGTGGAGTGGCTACACCTTC. It specifies CAISDRVAPETGWSGYTF.

The chain couples TRBV7-8 to TRBJ2-1, with 10 positions matching TRBD2. V was clipped by 0 bases and J by 9 bases; unmatched bases: 2. Germline CDR1 and CDR2: SGHVS and FQNEAQ. There are 14 residues in the CDR3. The CDR3, as DNA: TGTGCCAGCAGCTTAGCGAGCGGGAGGGCTGAGCAGTTCTTC. Translated, it gives CASSLASGRAEQFF. Full variable domain (remainder filled in from reference TRBV7-8 and TRBJ2-1): GAGVSQSPRYKVAKRGQDVALRCDPISGHVSLFWYQQALGQGPEFLTYFQNEAQLDKSGLPSDRFFAERPEGSVSTLKIQRTQQEDSAVYLCASSLASGRAEQFFGPGTRLTVL.